This is a list of T cell receptor beta chains from one sample in a study of graft-versus-host responses after intestinal transplantation. Sequencing was performed with immunoSEQ multiplex PCR; in TCRdb, only in-frame clones are kept and a portion is missing. The sample has about 120,000 clones, around 95% seen once. These receptors are not linked to any known antigen. This sample comprised unstimulated CD8+ T cells sorted from spleen or lymph node cells, obtained before intestinal transplant. All receptors come from a human donor who received an intestinal transplant. CDR3s include the opening cysteine and the closing phenylalanine or tryptophan. A D gene is named only where the DNA matches it firmly. Not every row has a clone size; where given, it reads once, few, many or a size class.

d_gene: NA; len: 12; j_gene: TRBJ2-3; v_gene: TRBV7-3; abundance: NA; CDR3nt: TGTGCCAGCAGCTTGGACGGAGATACGCAGTATTTT; CDR3aa: CASSLDGDTQYF
d_gene: NA; len: 11; j_gene: TRBJ2-5; v_gene: TRBV11-2; abundance: NA; CDR3nt: TGTGCCAGCAGCCTTCTGGTAACCCAGTACTTC; CDR3aa: CASSLLVTQYF
d_gene: NA; len: 11; j_gene: TRBJ1-2; v_gene: TRBV30; abundance: NA; CDR3nt: TGTGCCTGGAGTGTCCGAGGGGGCTACACCTTC; CDR3aa: CAWSVRGGYTF
d_gene: NA; len: 18; j_gene: TRBJ2-3; v_gene: TRBV5-5; abundance: NA; CDR3nt: TGTGCCAGCACCCCCACGGGCCCGGGGGGCGGGGGCACAGATACGCAGTATTTT; CDR3aa: CASTPTGPGGGGTDTQYF
d_gene: TRBD2; len: 13; j_gene: TRBJ2-1; v_gene: TRBV29-1; abundance: NA; CDR3nt: TGCAGCGTTGTGAGGACTAGAGACAATGAGCAGTTCTTC; CDR3aa: CSVVRTRDNEQFF
d_gene: TRBD2; len: 16; j_gene: TRBJ2-7; v_gene: TRBV4-1; abundance: NA; CDR3nt: TGCGCCAGCAGCCTCCGGGGACTAGCGGGAGAATACGAGCAGTACTTC; CDR3aa: CASSLRGLAGEYEQYF
d_gene: TRBD2; len: 17; j_gene: TRBJ2-1; v_gene: TRBV28; abundance: NA; CDR3nt: TGTGCCAGCAGTTTAGGGGTGGCGGGAGGGTCTTACAATGAGCAGTTCTTC; CDR3aa: CASSLGVAGGSYNEQFF
d_gene: NA; len: 14; j_gene: TRBJ2-7; v_gene: TRBV5-4; abundance: NA; CDR3nt: TGTGCCAGCAGCTTCCAAGCGGACTCCTACGAGCAGTACTTC; CDR3aa: CASSFQADSYEQYF
d_gene: TRBD2; len: 16; j_gene: TRBJ2-3; v_gene: TRBV30; abundance: NA; CDR3nt: TGTGCCTGGGCTTCGGGACTAGCGGGAGTGGGGGATACGCAGTATTTT; CDR3aa: CAWASGLAGVGDTQYF
d_gene: NA; len: 14; j_gene: TRBJ2-2; v_gene: TRBV6-5; abundance: NA; CDR3nt: TGTGCCAGCAGTTACGGGGGCTGGACCGGGGAGCTGTTTTTT; CDR3aa: CASSYGGWTGELFF
d_gene: NA; len: 12; j_gene: TRBJ1-1; v_gene: TRBV19; abundance: NA; CDR3nt: TGTGCCAGTCGGGAGGTGAACACTGAAGCTTTCTTT; CDR3aa: CASREVNTEAFF
d_gene: TRBD1; len: 14; j_gene: TRBJ1-2; v_gene: TRBV13; abundance: NA; CDR3nt: TGTGCCAGCAGCTTAGCGGACAGGGACTATGGCTACACCTTC; CDR3aa: CASSLADRDYGYTF
d_gene: TRBD1; len: 15; j_gene: TRBJ1-2; v_gene: TRBV4-1; abundance: NA; CDR3nt: TGCGCCAGCAGCCAGACGACAGGGCTTGACTATGGCTACACCTTC; CDR3aa: CASSQTTGLDYGYTF
d_gene: TRBD1; len: 14; j_gene: TRBJ2-5; v_gene: TRBV5-1; abundance: NA; CDR3nt: TGCGCCGGCAGCCCCTGGACAGGGCAAGAGACCCAGTACTTC; CDR3aa: CAGSPWTGQETQYF
d_gene: NA; len: 14; j_gene: TRBJ2-1; v_gene: TRBV28; abundance: NA; CDR3nt: TGTGCCAGCAGTTCGGACTTCTCCTACAATGAGCAGTTCTTC; CDR3aa: CASSSDFSYNEQFF
d_gene: TRBD1; len: 13; j_gene: TRBJ2-7; v_gene: TRBV6-5; abundance: NA; CDR3nt: TGTGCCAGCAGAGGGACAGGTGATTACGAGCAGTACTTC; CDR3aa: CASRGTGDYEQYF
d_gene: TRBD2; len: 16; j_gene: TRBJ2-7; v_gene: TRBV4-1; abundance: once; CDR3nt: TGCGCCAGCAGCCCGGGACTAGCGGGACTTCCCTACGAGCAGTACTTC; CDR3aa: CASSPGLAGLPYEQYF
d_gene: TRBD2; len: 15; j_gene: TRBJ2-7; v_gene: TRBV9; abundance: NA; CDR3nt: TGTGCCAGCAGCCCGCAGCGGGAGGGCCCATACGAGCAGTACTTC; CDR3aa: CASSPQREGPYEQYF
d_gene: TRBD2; len: 15; j_gene: TRBJ2-1; v_gene: TRBV9; abundance: NA; CDR3nt: TGTGCCAGCAGCCCCCGACTAGCGGGAGGGAATGAGCAGTTCTTC; CDR3aa: CASSPRLAGGNEQFF
d_gene: TRBD1; len: 14; j_gene: TRBJ1-1; v_gene: TRBV19; abundance: NA; CDR3nt: TGTGCCAGTAGTATCGGACAGGCGGGGACTGAAGCTTTCTTT; CDR3aa: CASSIGQAGTEAFF
d_gene: NA; len: 11; j_gene: TRBJ2-7; v_gene: TRBV7-2; abundance: few; CDR3nt: TGTGCCAGCAGCGTCTCCTACGAGCAGTACTTC; CDR3aa: CASSVSYEQYF
d_gene: TRBD2; len: 16; j_gene: TRBJ2-7; v_gene: TRBV27; abundance: NA; CDR3nt: TGTGCCAGCAGTTTATACCAGCGGGATAGCTCCTACGAGCAGTACTTC; CDR3aa: CASSLYQRDSSYEQYF
d_gene: TRBD2; len: 15; j_gene: TRBJ2-7; v_gene: TRBV9; abundance: NA; CDR3nt: TGTGCCAGCAGCGTACGGGCGGGAGTCGCCTACGAGCAGTACTTC; CDR3aa: CASSVRAGVAYEQYF
d_gene: NA; len: 15; j_gene: TRBJ2-7; v_gene: TRBV7-3; abundance: NA; CDR3nt: TGTGCCAGCAGCTTGGACGGACCATTCTCCTACGAGCAGTACTTC; CDR3aa: CASSLDGPFSYEQYF
d_gene: TRBD2; len: 23; j_gene: TRBJ2-1; v_gene: TRBV9; abundance: NA; CDR3nt: TGTGCCAGCAGCGTAGCTACTAGGGAGACTAGCGGGAGGCCCCAACCTATATACAATGAGCAGTTCTTC; CDR3aa: CASSVATRETSGRPQPIYNEQFF
d_gene: TRBD2; len: 19; j_gene: TRBJ2-2; v_gene: TRBV27; abundance: once; CDR3nt: TGTGCCAGCAGTTCACTGACTAGCGGGATCCCCCTTCTCACCGGGGAGCTGTTTTTT; CDR3aa: CASSSLTSGIPLLTGELFF
d_gene: NA; len: 14; j_gene: TRBJ2-7; v_gene: TRBV5-6; abundance: NA; CDR3nt: TGTGCCAGCAGCCTATTACAGTCCACCTACGAGCAGTACTTC; CDR3aa: CASSLLQSTYEQYF
d_gene: NA; len: 13; j_gene: TRBJ2-1; v_gene: TRBV5-6; abundance: NA; CDR3nt: TGTGCCAGCAGCTTAAGACTGAACAATGAGCAGTTCTTC; CDR3aa: CASSLRLNNEQFF
d_gene: TRBD2; len: 14; j_gene: TRBJ2-1; v_gene: TRBV6-1; abundance: NA; CDR3nt: TGTGCCAGCATCGGGACTAGCGGGAGACATGAGCAGTTCTTC; CDR3aa: CASIGTSGRHEQFF
d_gene: NA; len: 13; j_gene: TRBJ2-7; v_gene: TRBV9; abundance: NA; CDR3nt: TGTGCCAGCAGCGGGGTGGGGCGATACGAGCAGTACTTC; CDR3aa: CASSGVGRYEQYF
d_gene: TRBD1; len: 13; j_gene: TRBJ2-5; v_gene: TRBV7-6; abundance: NA; CDR3nt: TGTGCCAGCAGCCACAGGGGGCGAGAGACCCAGTACTTC; CDR3aa: CASSHRGRETQYF
d_gene: TRBD2; len: 16; j_gene: TRBJ2-1; v_gene: TRBV7-9; abundance: NA; CDR3nt: TGTGCCAGCAGCTCCGAGACTAGCGGGAATCACAATGAGCAGTTCTTC; CDR3aa: CASSSETSGNHNEQFF
d_gene: NA; len: 13; j_gene: TRBJ1-5; v_gene: TRBV27; abundance: NA; CDR3nt: TGTGCCAGCAGTTTAATGCCTAATCAGCCCCAGCATTTT; CDR3aa: CASSLMPNQPQHF
d_gene: NA; len: 14; j_gene: TRBJ2-2; v_gene: TRBV5-1; abundance: NA; CDR3nt: TGCGTGAGCAGGGCTCCGAGGGGTAGCGGGGAGCTGTTTTTT; CDR3aa: CVSRAPRGSGELFF
d_gene: TRBD2; len: 15; j_gene: TRBJ2-5; v_gene: TRBV19; abundance: NA; CDR3nt: TGTGCCAGTAGTATGGTAGCGGGAGAAAAAGAGACCCAGTACTTC; CDR3aa: CASSMVAGEKETQYF
d_gene: TRBD2; len: 16; j_gene: TRBJ2-3; v_gene: TRBV5-4; abundance: NA; CDR3nt: TGTGCCAGCAGCGGGATAGCGGGAGTTGGTACAGATACGCAGTATTTT; CDR3aa: CASSGIAGVGTDTQYF
d_gene: NA; len: 16; j_gene: TRBJ2-2; v_gene: TRBV28; abundance: NA; CDR3nt: TGTGCCAGCAGTTTACTTCTAAGGAAAGACACCGGGGAGCTGTTTTTT; CDR3aa: CASSLLLRKDTGELFF
d_gene: TRBD1; len: 20; j_gene: TRBJ1-2; v_gene: TRBV10-3; abundance: NA; CDR3nt: TGTGCCATCAGTGAGTTCAGAGCCGGGACAGATTACAGAGCTAACTATGGCTACACCTTC; CDR3aa: CAISEFRAGTDYRANYGYTF
d_gene: NA; len: 13; j_gene: TRBJ2-7; v_gene: TRBV7-3; abundance: few; CDR3nt: TGTGCCAGCAGCGCGAGGGGGATCCACGAGCAGTACTTC; CDR3aa: CASSARGIHEQYF
d_gene: TRBD1; len: 13; j_gene: TRBJ2-7; v_gene: TRBV4-1; abundance: NA; CDR3nt: TGCGCCAGCGGACAGGATCCCTCCTACGAGCAGTACTTC; CDR3aa: CASGQDPSYEQYF
d_gene: TRBD2; len: 13; j_gene: TRBJ2-1; v_gene: TRBV29-1; abundance: NA; CDR3nt: TGCAGCGTTGGGGGGGGGAGCAACACTGAGCAGTTCTTC; CDR3aa: CSVGGGSNTEQFF
d_gene: NA; len: 14; j_gene: TRBJ2-2; v_gene: TRBV5-5; abundance: NA; CDR3nt: TGTGCCAGCAGCTTGCAAACGGGCACCGGGGAGCTGTTTTTT; CDR3aa: CASSLQTGTGELFF
d_gene: TRBD1; len: 15; j_gene: TRBJ2-7; v_gene: TRBV7-9; abundance: NA; CDR3nt: TGTGCCAGCAGCGCAGGGGGACAGGGGGTTCGCGAGCAGTACTTC; CDR3aa: CASSAGGQGVREQYF
d_gene: TRBD2; len: 17; j_gene: TRBJ2-1; v_gene: TRBV9; abundance: NA; CDR3nt: TGTGCCAGCAGCCCAGAGGGGGGACTAGCGGTAGACAATGAGCAGTTCTTC; CDR3aa: CASSPEGGLAVDNEQFF
d_gene: NA; len: 13; j_gene: TRBJ1-4; v_gene: TRBV10-3; abundance: NA; CDR3nt: TGTGCCATCAGACCAACAACTAATGAAAAACTGTTTTTT; CDR3aa: CAIRPTTNEKLFF
d_gene: NA; len: 15; j_gene: TRBJ1-2; v_gene: TRBV27; abundance: NA; CDR3nt: TGTGCCAGCAGCTTCGACAGCCGGGCTAACTATGGCTACACCTTC; CDR3aa: CASSFDSRANYGYTF
d_gene: NA; len: 14; j_gene: TRBJ2-7; v_gene: TRBV28; abundance: NA; CDR3nt: TGTGCCAGCAGTCTCCTGGGACTTTCTGGCGAGCAGTACTTC; CDR3aa: CASSLLGLSGEQYF
d_gene: NA; len: 13; j_gene: TRBJ2-7; v_gene: TRBV2; abundance: NA; CDR3nt: TGTGCCAGCAGGGCCGCGGAATCCTACGAGCAGTACTTC; CDR3aa: CASRAAESYEQYF
d_gene: NA; len: 12; j_gene: TRBJ1-2; v_gene: TRBV30; abundance: once; CDR3nt: TGTGCCCAACAGGGAGCTGGCTATGGCTACACCTTC; CDR3aa: CAQQGAGYGYTF
d_gene: NA; len: 17; j_gene: TRBJ2-1; v_gene: TRBV27; abundance: NA; CDR3nt: TGTGCCAGCAGTTTATCTCCCCTTACGGCCTCCTACAATGAGCAGTTCTTC; CDR3aa: CASSLSPLTASYNEQFF
d_gene: NA; len: 14; j_gene: TRBJ1-5; v_gene: TRBV6-5; abundance: NA; CDR3nt: TGTGCCAGCAGTTACGTACCTACCAATCAGCCCCAGCATTTT; CDR3aa: CASSYVPTNQPQHF
d_gene: NA; len: 11; j_gene: TRBJ2-1; v_gene: TRBV7-9; abundance: NA; CDR3nt: TGTGCCAGCAGCCTACAGAATGAGCAGTTCTTC; CDR3aa: CASSLQNEQFF
d_gene: TRBD2; len: 19; j_gene: TRBJ2-1; v_gene: TRBV7-9; abundance: NA; CDR3nt: TGTGCCAGCTCCCAGGGACTAGCGGGAGTTATGCGCTCCTACAATGAGCAGTTCTTC; CDR3aa: CASSQGLAGVMRSYNEQFF
d_gene: NA; len: 17; j_gene: TRBJ1-5; v_gene: TRBV5-6; abundance: once; CDR3nt: TGTGCCAGCAGCTTGTTGGGTCAGGGACCCGTCGGGCAGCCCCAGCATTTT; CDR3aa: CASSLLGQGPVGQPQHF
d_gene: NA; len: 15; j_gene: TRBJ2-5; v_gene: TRBV27; abundance: NA; CDR3nt: TGTGCCAGCAGTCCCGGCCCGTACGTCCAAGAGACCCAGTACTTC; CDR3aa: CASSPGPYVQETQYF